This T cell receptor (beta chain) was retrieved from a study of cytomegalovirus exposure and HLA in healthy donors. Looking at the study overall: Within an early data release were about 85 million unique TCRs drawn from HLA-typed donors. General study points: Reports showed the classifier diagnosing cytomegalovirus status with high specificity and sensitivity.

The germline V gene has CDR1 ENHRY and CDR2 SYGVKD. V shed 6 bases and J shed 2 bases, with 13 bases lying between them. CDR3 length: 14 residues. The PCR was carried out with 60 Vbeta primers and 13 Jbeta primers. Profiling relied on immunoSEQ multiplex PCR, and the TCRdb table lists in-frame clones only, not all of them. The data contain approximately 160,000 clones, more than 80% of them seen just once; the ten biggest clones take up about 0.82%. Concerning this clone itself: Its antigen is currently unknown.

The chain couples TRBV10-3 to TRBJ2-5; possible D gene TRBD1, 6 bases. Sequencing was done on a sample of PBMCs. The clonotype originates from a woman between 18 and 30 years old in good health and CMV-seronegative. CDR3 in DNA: TGTGCCATCAGAAGAGCAGGGGCTCAAGAGACCCAGTACTTC. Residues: CAIRRAGAQETQYF.